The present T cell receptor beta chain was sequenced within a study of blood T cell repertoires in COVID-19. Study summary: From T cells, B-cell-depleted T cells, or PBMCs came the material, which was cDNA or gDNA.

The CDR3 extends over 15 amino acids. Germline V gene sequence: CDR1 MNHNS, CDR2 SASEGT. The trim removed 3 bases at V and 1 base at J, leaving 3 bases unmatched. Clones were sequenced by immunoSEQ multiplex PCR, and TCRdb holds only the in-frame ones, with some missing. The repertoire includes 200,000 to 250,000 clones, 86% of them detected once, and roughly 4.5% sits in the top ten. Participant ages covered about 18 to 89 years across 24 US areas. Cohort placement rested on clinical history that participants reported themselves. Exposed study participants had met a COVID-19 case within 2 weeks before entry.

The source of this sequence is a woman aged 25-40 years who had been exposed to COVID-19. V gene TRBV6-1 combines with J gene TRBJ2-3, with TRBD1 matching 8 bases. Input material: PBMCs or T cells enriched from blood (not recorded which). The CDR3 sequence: CASSDQDRGTDTQYF. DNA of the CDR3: TGTGCCAGCAGTGACCAGGACAGGGGCACAGATACGCAGTATTTT.